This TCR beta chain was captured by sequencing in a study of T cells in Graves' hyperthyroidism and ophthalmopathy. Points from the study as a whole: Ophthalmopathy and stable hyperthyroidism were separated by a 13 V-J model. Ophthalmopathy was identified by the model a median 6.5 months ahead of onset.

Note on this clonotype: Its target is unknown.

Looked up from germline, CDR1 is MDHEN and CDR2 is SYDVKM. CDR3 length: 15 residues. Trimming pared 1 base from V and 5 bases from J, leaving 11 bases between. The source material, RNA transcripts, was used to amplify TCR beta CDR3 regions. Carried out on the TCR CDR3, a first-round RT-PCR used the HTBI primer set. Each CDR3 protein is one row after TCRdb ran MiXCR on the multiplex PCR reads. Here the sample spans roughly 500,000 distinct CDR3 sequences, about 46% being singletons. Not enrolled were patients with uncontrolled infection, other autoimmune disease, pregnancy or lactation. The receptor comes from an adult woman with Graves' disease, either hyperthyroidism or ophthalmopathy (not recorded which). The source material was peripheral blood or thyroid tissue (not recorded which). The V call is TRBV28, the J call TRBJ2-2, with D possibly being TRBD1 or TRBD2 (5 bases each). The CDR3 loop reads CASSLSPRGTGELFF. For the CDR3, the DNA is TGTGCCAGCAGTTTATCCCCGAGGGGAACCGGGGAGCTGTTTTTT.